This section outlines one TCR beta chain sequence together with its context. The Seattle site enrolled patients during active infection and followed them longitudinally. The data were obtained in a study of blood T cell repertoires in COVID-19. The overall study: Both acute and convalescent COVID-19 samples were obtained from the United States, Italy and Spain. Sample material is recorded as cDNA or gDNA derived from T cells, B-cell-depleted T cells, or PBMCs.

This CDR3 spans 13 amino acids. The germline V gene encodes CDR1 LNHDA and CDR2 SQIVND (reference sequence). Trimming stripped 10 bases from V and 5 bases from J, with 17 bases between. Assay used: immunoSEQ multiplex PCR; TCRdb lists only in-frame clones, some missing. The table lists around 140,000 clones, 75% to 90% of them singletons. Sequences were obtained from peripheral blood. The V and J genes are TRBV19 and TRBJ1-1; tentatively, D is TRBD1 (6 bases). The sequence came from a man aged 18 to 30 with COVID-19, enrolled during active disease. CDR3 sequence (DNA): TGTGCCATCAGGGGTCGGGGCTCGACTGAAGCTTTCTTT. It yields the protein CAIRGRGSTEAFF.